This T cell receptor (beta chain) was identified during a study of shared clonotypes between healthy human individuals. CD45RO-negative cells were positively selected for CCR7, leaving out terminally differentiated effector memory CD45RA+ cells. Repertoires were generated with immunoSEQ multiplex PCR, while TCRdb's copy carries only in-frame clones and drops some. The sample has some 2,100,000 clones; approximately 94% are singletons. Trimming pared 0 bases from V and 2 bases from J, leaving 13 bases between. There are 17 residues in the CDR3. CDR1 is LGHNT, CDR2 FRNRAP, per germline. This TCR was sampled from a man aged 18 to 30 in good health. Some clones in this sample may be carry-over from other donors' samples. The genes are TRBV12-5 and TRBJ2-2; D may be TRBD1 (6 bases). The source material was naive CD8+ T cells from PBMCs. Here the CDR3 reads CASGLVLGGPNTGELFF. The CDR3, as DNA: TGTGCTAGTGGTTTGGTACTTGGGGGCCCTAACACCGGGGAGCTGTTTTTT. The variable domain in full, with the rest retrieved from reference TRBV12-5 and TRBJ2-2, is DARVTQTPRHKVTEMGQEVTMRCQPILGHNTVFWYRQTMMQGLELLAYFRNRAPLDDSGMPKDRFSAEMPDATLATLKIQPSEPRDSAVYFCASGLVLGGPNTGELFFGEGSRLTVL.